The 32 T cell receptor beta chains below were found in one sample sequenced in a study of blood T cell repertoires in COVID-19 (TCRdb year 2020). Library generation was performed with the immunoSEQ multiplex PCR assay. TCRdb stores this immuneACCESS table with in-frame sequences only. Part of the clones is absent; in the studies checked, under half of the shortfall reflects unresolved V genes, and no reason is known for the rest. Present in this sample are some 340,000 clones, about four fifths of which were seen just once. The ten largest clones add up to 2.5% to 3% of the sample. The sample comprised peripheral blood. Receptors were obtained from a man aged 25-45 years with active or convalescent COVID-19.

This chain connects TRBV7-2 to TRBJ2-7; 7 bases are shared with TRBD1. The CDR3 has 17 residues. With 2 bases clipped from V and 6 bases from J, the junction kept 16 bases outside the gene matches. Germline loops: CDR1 SGHTA, CDR2 FQGNSA. CDR3 sequence: CASSLNLPSQGDGEQYF. The DNA of the CDR3 is TGTGCCAGCAGCTTAAATCTCCCCTCGCAGGGGGATGGCGAGCAGTACTTC. The full variable domain, completed using reference TRBV7-2 and TRBJ2-7, is GAGVSQSPSNKVTEKGKDVELRCDPISGHTALYWYRQSLGQGLEFLIYFQGNSAPDKSGLPSDRFSAERTGGSVSTLTIQRTQQEDSAVYLCASSLNLPSQGDGEQYFGPGTRLTVT.

The chain has TRBV11-2 and TRBJ1-5; the match to TRBD1 covers 8 bases. The CDR3 contains 14 residues. Looked up from germline, CDR1 is SGHAT and CDR2 is FQNNGV. Trimming took 3 bases from V and 3 from J; bases not matched to a gene: 1. The CDR3: CASSLGQVNQPQHF. CDR3 in DNA: TGTGCCAGCAGCTTGGGACAGGTCAATCAGCCCCAGCATTTT.

V and J are TRBV5-1 and TRBJ1-6; a possible D gene is TRBD1 (6 bases). The CDR3 spans 14 residues. V dropped 4 bases and J dropped 7 bases, with 12 bases sitting between them. Germline CDR1 reads SGHRS; CDR2 reads YFSETQ. CDR3 nucleotides: TGCGCCAGCAGCGCCACAGGGTCGAATTCACCCCTCCACTTT. This translates into CASSATGSNSPLHF.

J is TRBJ1-5 and V is TRBV19; TRBD1 might be the D (5 bases). Looked up from germline, CDR1 is LNHDA and CDR2 is SQIVND (reference sequence). The CDR3 runs 15 residues. The V gene lost 6 bases and the J gene lost 0 bases, with 12 bases spanning the gap. The CDR3 reads CASSTRDLSNQPQHF. The DNA for the CDR3 is TGTGCCAGTAGCACCAGGGATCTTAGCAATCAGCCCCAGCATTTT.

The sample holds a few counts of this clone. This chain joins TRBV7-9 and TRBJ2-5, with no clear D. The CDR3 runs to 12 residues. Germline CDR1 is SEHNR and CDR2 is FQNEAQ (reference sequence). The V end lost 4 bases, the J end lost 1 base, and 4 bases lay between the germline ends. The CDR3 coding sequence is TGTGCCAGCAGCTACACCCAAGAGACCCAGTACTTC. Translated, it gives CASSYTQETQYF.

The chain employs TRBV28 and TRBJ2-1; TRBD2 agrees at 16 bases. The CDR3 contains 15 residues. CDR1 MDHEN and CDR2 SYDVKM come from the germline V gene. The V segment lost 2 bases and the J segment 14 bases; nucleotides outside the gene matches: 6. As DNA, the CDR3 is TGTGCCAGCAGTTTACCCGGGACTAGCGGGAGGGCCGAGTTCTTC. Translation gives CASSLPGTSGRAEFF.

The chain combines TRBV18 with TRBJ1-1, with TRBD1 matching 10 bases. J gave up 5 bases and V 3 bases, and 9 bases lay outside the gene matches. The CDR3 length is 16 residues. The germline CDR1 and CDR2 sequences are KGHSH and LQKENI. The CDR3 DNA is TGTGCCAGCTCACCTCTCGCCGGGACAGGGGTTACTGAAGCTTTCTTT. Amino acid sequence: CASSPLAGTGVTEAFF.

The chain has TRBV9 and TRBJ2-5, with unresolved D. CDR3 size: 16 residues. Looked up from germline, CDR1 is SGDLS and CDR2 is YYNGEE. V lost 0 bases, J lost 2 bases, and 14 bases lay in between. CDR3 nucleotide sequence: TGTGCCAGCAGCGTAGGTTGGGCTACAACTCAAGAGACCCAGTACTTC. Translated: CASSVGWATTQETQYF.

The rearrangement links TRBV12-3 or TRBV12-4 to TRBJ1-3; D not certain. CDR3 size: 12 residues. V lost 1 base, J lost 7 bases, and 5 bases lay in between. CDR3: CASSLVRNTIYF. CDR3 DNA: TGTGCCAGCAGTTTAGTGCGGAACACCATATATTTT.

CDR3 loop: CASRRTGYEQYF. The CDR3 DNA sequence: TGTGCCAGCAGACGGACAGGGTACGAGCAGTACTTC. This chain uses TRBV5-5 with TRBJ2-7; TRBD1 matches at 8 bases. Germline V gene sequence: CDR1 SGHKS, CDR2 YYEKEE (reference sequence). With 5 bases clipped from V and 4 bases from J, the junction kept 2 bases outside the gene matches. The CDR3 sequence is 12 residues long.

The V and J genes are TRBV4-1 and TRBJ2-7; the D gene is possibly TRBD1 (6 bases). Germline values: CDR1 MGHRA, CDR2 YSYEKL. The CDR3 runs to 16 residues. Trimming pared 5 bases from V and 3 bases from J, leaving 20 bases between. The CDR3 DNA sequence: TGCGCCAGCAGCAACTTGAACAGGGCCCAGGGCTACGAGCAGTACTTC. It is translated as CASSNLNRAQGYEQYF.

This clone showed up just once. V and J are TRBV19 and TRBJ1-4; 7 bases align to TRBD1. Germline-derived CDR1 and CDR2 are LNHDA and SQIVND (reference sequence). This CDR3 is built from 14 residues. J was trimmed by 7 bases and V by 5 bases; bases with no gene match: 7. The chain's CDR3 is CASSSTGQSEKLFF. CDR3 nucleotide sequence: TGTGCCAGTAGTTCAACGGGACAGTCTGAAAAACTGTTTTTT. The full variable domain, its missing parts supplied by reference TRBV19 and TRBJ1-4, is DGGITQSPKYLFRKEGQNVTLSCEQNLNHDAMYWYRQDPGQGLRLIYYSQIVNDFQKGDIAEGYSVSREKKESFPLTVTSAQKNPTAFYLCASSSTGQSEKLFFGSGTQLSVL.

The chain recombines TRBV2 with TRBJ1-2; unclear D gene. Germline V gives CDR1 SNHLY, CDR2 FYNNEI. The CDR3 is 12 amino acids. The V gene lost 9 bases and the J gene lost 8 bases, with 16 bases spanning the gap. CDR3 sequence (DNA): TGTGCCAGGGCGGAGCGGGCCGACGGCTACACCTTC. Amino acid sequence: CARAERADGYTF.

V usage is TRBV11-2 and J usage is TRBJ2-7; 8 bases match TRBD2. Germline CDR1 reads SGHAT; CDR2 reads FQNNGV. With V trimmed by 7 bases and J by 5 bases, 4 bases remained unmatched. The CDR3 length is 12 residues. CDR3 nucleotide sequence: TGTGCCAGCATCGGGGGGGCCAACGAGCAGTACTTC. Protein: CASIGGANEQYF. Based on the CDR3 plus reference TRBV11-2 and TRBJ2-7, the full variable domain is EAGVAQSPRYKIIEKRQSVAFWCNPISGHATLYWYQQILGQGPKLLIQFQNNGVVDDSQLPKDRFSAERLKGVDSTLKIQPAKLEDSAVYLCASIGGANEQYFGPGTRLTVT.

This rearrangement joins TRBV3-1 (or the pseudogene TRBV3-2) to TRBJ1-2; D call uncertain. CDR1 and CDR2 (germline): LGHDT, YNNKEL (reference sequence). The CDR3 has 12 residues. Between the trimmed V and J ends, which lost 3 bases and 13 bases, there was a span of 15 bases. The CDR3 DNA is TGTGCCAGCAGCCAGTTCGTGTGGGCGCCCACCTTC. Amino acid sequence: CASSQFVWAPTF.

The chain couples TRBV6-5 to TRBJ1-1, with TRBD1 identical over 7 bases. Trimming took 7 bases from V and 3 from J; bases not matched to a gene: 8. The CDR3 contains 14 residues. The germline gives CDR1 MNHEY, CDR2 SVGAGI. CDR3 DNA sequence: TGTGCCAGCACCCGACAGGGTTGGGACACTGAAGCTTTCTTT. Protein product: CASTRQGWDTEAFF.

Regarding this clone: Mismatch with germline at one junction end may stem from a read error. The genes are TRBV28 and TRBJ2-7, with TRBD1 identical over 8 bases. This CDR3 spans 14 amino acids. CDR1 is MDHEN and CDR2 is SYDVKM in the germline V gene. CDR3 loop: CASSIPGGPYGQYF. The DNA of the CDR3 is TGTGCCAGCAGTATCCCAGGGGGCCCCTACGGGCAGTACTTC.

The gene calls are TRBV4-2 and TRBJ1-2; TRBD1 aligns across 8 bases. Germline V gives CDR1 LGHNA, CDR2 YNFKEQ. V lost 0 bases and J lost 2; bases outside the gene matches: 8. This CDR3 region has 17 residues. The CDR3 is CASSQDLRTGSNYGYTF. The CDR3, as DNA: TGTGCCAGCAGCCAAGATTTGAGGACAGGGTCGAACTATGGCTACACCTTC.

There are a few counts of this clone. The V and J genes are TRBV7-8 and TRBJ1-2; D remains unclear. CDR1 and CDR2 from the germline V gene are SGHVS and FQNEAQ. V lost 10 bases and J lost 6, with 24 bases in between. The CDR3 is made up of 15 amino acids. The CDR3: CATTKTRYTSDGYTF. The CDR3 nucleotides are TGTGCCACCACTAAAACTAGGTATACGTCTGATGGCTACACCTTC.

About this clone: Other DNA sequences within the sample encode an identical CDR3. This chain uses TRBV6-5 with TRBJ1-5; the match to TRBD1 covers 8 bases. The CDR3 has 15 residues. Germline loops: CDR1 MNHEY, CDR2 SVGAGI. V gave up 6 bases and J gave up 2 bases; unmatched junction bases: 6. The CDR3 bases are TGTGCCAGCAGCCACGGGGGACAGGGCAATCAGCCCCAGCATTTT. Its translation is CASSHGGQGNQPQHF.

The chain has TRBV24-1 and TRBJ2-1, with 9 bases lining up with TRBD2. Per the germline V gene, CDR1 is KGHDR and CDR2 is SFDVKD. The V and J ends lost 2 bases and 7 bases, in that order; junction bases with no gene match: 14. This CDR3 comprises 18 residues. In DNA form, the CDR3 reads TGTGCCACCAGTGATTCCACAACTGCGGGAGGGCCTGGTAATGAGCAGTTCTTC. It yields the protein CATSDSTTAGGPGNEQFF.

This sequence joins TRBV4-3 and TRBJ2-7; TRBD1 aligns across 9 bases. The CDR3 loop spans 15 amino acids. Germline trimming cut 2 bases from V and 5 bases from J; bases unmatched to any gene: 7. From germline, CDR1 is LGHNA and CDR2 YSLEER. The CDR3 DNA is TGCGCCAGCAGCCAATCAACCGGGACAGGGAACGAGCAGTACTTC. Protein sequence: CASSQSTGTGNEQYF.

CDR3 amino acids: CASSLDAGQPQHF. In nucleotides, the CDR3 is TGTGCCAGCAGTTTGGATGCGGGACAGCCCCAGCATTTT. The chain couples TRBV12-3 or TRBV12-4 to TRBJ1-5, with no clear D. The CDR3 has 13 amino acids. V gave up 3 bases and J gave up 7 bases, with 10 bases separating them.

This chain links TRBV13 with TRBJ1-1; D is unresolved. Germline values: CDR1 PRHDT, CDR2 FYEKMQ (reference sequence). Trimming cost V 4 bases and J 5 bases, with 17 bases left between them. The length of the CDR3 is 15 residues. The CDR3 region is CASSSWTEAMTEAFF. DNA of the CDR3: TGTGCCAGCAGCTCGTGGACGGAGGCGATGACTGAAGCTTTCTTT. Complete variable domain (other parts from reference TRBV13 and TRBJ1-1): AAGVIQSPRHLIKEKRETATLKCYPIPRHDTVYWYQQGPGQDPQFLISFYEKMQSDKGSIPDRFSAQQFSDYHSELNMSSLELGDSALYFCASSSWTEAMTEAFFGQGTRLTVV.

This clone was detected many times. The chain uses TRBV30 and TRBJ2-1; no clear D. The CDR3 contains 12 residues. Germline V gene lookup returns CDR1 GTSNPN and CDR2 SVGIG (reference sequence). V lost 0 bases and J lost 3, with 3 bases in between. Written as DNA, the CDR3 is TGTGCCTGGAGTGTACTCTACAATGAGCAGTTCTTC. Amino acid sequence: CAWSVLYNEQFF.

J is TRBJ2-1 and V is TRBV5-4; tentative D call: TRBD2 (5 bases). Germline CDR1 is SGHNT and CDR2 is YYREEE (reference sequence). The CDR3 consists of 15 residues. The V end lost 2 bases, the J end lost 2 bases, and 11 bases lay between the germline ends. CDR3 amino acids: CASSFGLAAYNEQFF. The DNA for the CDR3 is TGTGCCAGCAGCTTTGGCCTAGCAGCCTACAATGAGCAGTTCTTC.

This chain connects TRBV2 to TRBJ1-1; no definite D call. Germline values: CDR1 SNHLY, CDR2 FYNNEI. This CDR3 comprises 12 residues. Trimming took 4 bases from V and 4 from J, leaving 7 bases between them. The CDR3 loop reads CASSVPGTEAFF. The CDR3 coding sequence is TGTGCCAGCAGTGTCCCGGGCACTGAAGCTTTCTTT.

This clone turned up a few times. This rearrangement joins TRBV5-1 to TRBJ1-2, with 7 bases fitting TRBD1. The CDR3 consists of 16 residues. Germline loops: CDR1 SGHRS, CDR2 YFSETQ. Losses at the gene ends were 4 bases for V and 0 bases for J; bases not matched to a gene: 9. This CDR3 reads CASSHRQGRANYGYTF. CDR3 in DNA: TGCGCCAGCAGCCACCGACAGGGACGAGCTAACTATGGCTACACCTTC.

This clone was counted a single time. This chain connects TRBV4-2 to TRBJ1-4; 7 nucleotides align to TRBD1. The junction had 5 bases not matched to a gene; V was cut back by 0 bases and J by 7 bases. Germline values: CDR1 LGHNA, CDR2 YNFKEQ. This CDR3 comprises 15 residues. The CDR3: CASSQDRTGGEKLFF. CDR3 in DNA: TGTGCCAGCAGCCAAGACCGGACAGGAGGTGAAAAACTGTTTTTT.

The chain has TRBV7-6 and TRBJ2-1; D is unclear. The CDR3 sequence is 14 residues long. V lost 2 bases and J lost 4, with 9 bases in between. Germline CDR1 reads SGHVS; CDR2 reads FNYEAQ. CDR3 coding DNA: TGTGCCAGCAGCTTATTATCGCGGTACAATGAGCAGTTCTTC. It encodes CASSLLSRYNEQFF.

This clone showed up just once. The rearrangement uses TRBV6-5 and TRBJ2-3; 11 nucleotides agree with TRBD2. Looked up from germline, CDR1 is MNHEY and CDR2 is SVGAGI. The CDR3 runs 13 residues. The trim removed 8 bases at V and 7 bases at J, leaving 5 bases unmatched. The CDR3 coding sequence is TGTGCCAGCCGTAGCGGGGGGGTCAATACGCAGTATTTT. Amino acid sequence: CASRSGGVNTQYF.

V and J are TRBV11-3 and TRBJ2-2; TRBD2 matches at 16 bases. The CDR3 sequence is 18 residues long. Germline CDR1 is SGHNT and CDR2 is YENEEA. The trim removed 2 bases at V and 6 bases at J, leaving 6 bases unmatched. The CDR3 DNA is TGTGCCAGCAGCTTAATGGGACTAGCGGGGGGGACCGCCGGGGAGCTGTTTTTT. This codes for CASSLMGLAGGTAGELFF. Full variable domain (remainder filled in from reference TRBV11-3 and TRBJ2-2): EAGVVQSPRYKIIEKKQPVAFWCNPISGHNTLYWYLQNLGQGPELLIRYENEEAVDDSQLPKDRFSAERLKGVDSTLKIQPAELGDSAVYLCASSLMGLAGGTAGELFFGEGSRLTVL.